These 21 T cell receptor beta chains were sequenced from one sample in a study of blood T cell repertoires in COVID-19. Only in-frame clones appear in the TCRdb table, and some are missing; sequencing was by immunoSEQ multiplex PCR. The sample consists of around 180,000 clones, 70% to 85% of them appearing once. Sequencing input: peripheral blood. These receptors came from a woman aged 80 or over with acute or convalescent COVID-19.

V and J are TRBV6-1 and TRBJ1-5; 7 nucleotides line up with TRBD1. Germline CDR1 reads MNHNS; CDR2 reads SASEGT. V lost 4 bases to trimming and J lost 4 bases; unmatched junction nucleotides: 10. CDR3 length equals 16 residues. Here the CDR3 DNA reads TGTGCCAGCAGTGGGACCCGGGACAGCCTTAATCAGCCCCAGCATTTT. It translates to CASSGTRDSLNQPQHF.

The genes are TRBV6-5 and TRBJ2-3, with 7 bases aligning to TRBD1. The V gene's germline CDR1 is MNHEY and CDR2 SVGAGI. Germline trimming cut 3 bases from V and 9 bases from J; bases unmatched to any gene: 6. The CDR3 covers 13 residues. The CDR3 loop is CASSYQGRGTQYF. Written as DNA, the CDR3 is TGTGCCAGCAGTTATCAAGGCAGGGGGACGCAGTATTTT.

The chain links TRBV25-1 to TRBJ2-7; 9 positions match TRBD2. J was trimmed by 8 bases and V by 4 bases; bases with no gene match: 15. Germline CDR1 and CDR2: MGHDK and SYGVNS. The CDR3 totals 16 residues. CDR3 DNA: TGTGCCAGCAGTGTGACCGTCTCGGGACTAGCCCCGAAGCAGTACTTC. This sequence encodes CASSVTVSGLAPKQYF.

This chain uses TRBV5-6 with TRBJ2-5, with D maybe TRBD1 (6 bases). Trimming pared 0 bases from V and 3 bases from J, leaving 9 bases between. The CDR3 contains 14 residues. Germline V gene data show CDR1 as SGHDT and CDR2 as YYEEEE. The CDR3 loop is CASSLGTAEETQYF. The CDR3 nucleotides are TGTGCCAGCAGCTTGGGGACAGCAGAAGAGACCCAGTACTTC.

This chain uses TRBV5-1 with TRBJ2-3, with 9 bases aligning to TRBD2. Per the germline V gene, CDR1 is SGHRS and CDR2 is YFSETQ. V was clipped by 0 bases and J by 2 bases; unmatched bases: 7. This CDR3 contains 17 residues. The CDR3 nucleotides read TGCGCCAGCAGCTTGGCCGGGTCTAGCGGGGCCACAGATACGCAGTATTTT. This gives the protein CASSLAGSSGATDTQYF.

The V and J genes are TRBV25-1 and TRBJ1-1; TRBD1 might be the D (5 bases). The V end was cut by 4 bases, the J end by 5 bases, with 11 bases between. Germline V gene lookup returns CDR1 MGHDK and CDR2 SYGVNS. The CDR3 has 13 residues. In DNA form, the CDR3 reads TGTGCCAGCAGTGTGCAGGGCCGAACTGAAGCTTTCTTT. Amino acids: CASSVQGRTEAFF.

The chain has TRBV6-5 and TRBJ1-1; D may be TRBD1 (5 bases). V lost 2 bases and J lost 2, with 12 bases in between. This CDR3 contains 15 residues. Germline CDR1 and CDR2: MNHEY and SVGAGI. CDR3 in amino acids: CASSYGGQTNTEAFF. The CDR3 DNA reads as TGTGCCAGCAGTTACGGTGGACAAACTAACACTGAAGCTTTCTTT.

The V and J genes are TRBV6-2 or TRBV6-3 and TRBJ2-7; tentative D call: TRBD2 (5 bases). The CDR3 spans 13 residues. Between the trimmed V and J ends, which lost 5 bases and 2 bases, there was a span of 10 bases. Germline V gene sequence: CDR1 MNHEY, CDR2 SVGEGT. The CDR3 loop reads CASSRTGTYEQYF. CDR3 nucleotide sequence: TGTGCCAGCAGTCGGACTGGGACCTACGAGCAGTACTTC.

The chain combines TRBV6-6 with TRBJ1-4, with D maybe TRBD1 (6 bases). This CDR3 has 16 residues. V shed 5 bases and J shed 3 bases, with 16 bases lying between them. Germline values: CDR1 MNHNY, CDR2 SVGAGI (reference sequence). CDR3 sequence reads: CASSLLRGGANEKLFF. CDR3 sequence (DNA): TGTGCCAGCAGTCTCCTGAGGGGGGGGGCTAATGAAAAACTGTTTTTT.

The V gene is TRBV30, the J gene TRBJ2-2, with D possibly being TRBD2 (5 bases). This CDR3 contains 15 residues. The germline V and J ends were trimmed by 7 bases and 0 bases, with 15 bases remaining between them. In germline, CDR1 is GTSNPN, CDR2 SVGIG (reference sequence). The CDR3 DNA follows: TGTGCCTACAACGGGATTCACACGAACACCGGGGAGCTGTTTTTT. Residues: CAYNGIHTNTGELFF. Based on the CDR3 plus reference TRBV30 and TRBJ2-2, the full variable domain is SQTIHQWPATLVQPVGSPLSLECTVEGTSNPNLYWYRQAAGRGLQLLFYSVGIGQISSEVPQNLSASRPQDRQFILSSKKLLLSDSGFYLCAYNGIHTNTGELFFGEGSRLTVL.

The rearrangement links TRBV19 to TRBJ2-3, with D perhaps matching TRBD2 (5 bases). CDR3 length: 15 residues. In germline, CDR1 is LNHDA, CDR2 SQIVND (reference sequence). V was shortened by 3 bases and J by 5 bases, with 15 bases between the two germline ends. Here the CDR3 reads CASSITIGVVDTQYF. Here the CDR3 DNA reads TGTGCCAGTAGTATTACGATCGGGGTGGTAGATACGCAGTATTTT.

The chain recombines TRBV5-5 with TRBJ2-7, with D possibly TRBD1 on 6 matching bases. The CDR3 sequence is 15 residues long. V lost 2 bases to trimming and J lost 3 bases, with 15 bases between them. Germline loops: CDR1 SGHKS, CDR2 YYEKEE (reference sequence). Here the CDR3 reads CASSFSEGQNYEQYF. The CDR3 nucleotides read TGTGCCAGCAGCTTTAGCGAAGGACAGAACTACGAGCAGTACTTC. The variable domain in full, with the rest retrieved from reference TRBV5-5 and TRBJ2-7, is DAGVTQSPTHLIKTRGQQVTLRCSPISGHKSVSWYQQVLGQGPQFIFQYYEKEERGRGNFPDRFSARQFPNYSSELNVNALLLGDSALYLCASSFSEGQNYEQYFGPGTRLTVT.

The chain has TRBV29-1 and TRBJ1-2; the D is unclear. The CDR3 extends over 13 amino acids. With 0 bases removed from V and 8 bases from J, the gap between germline ends came to 13 bases. Germline values: CDR1 SQVTM, CDR2 ANQGSEA. CDR3 in amino acids: CSVEEAGSRGYTF. As DNA, the CDR3 is TGCAGCGTTGAAGAGGCGGGGTCGCGCGGCTACACCTTC.

J is TRBJ2-5 and V is TRBV5-4, with a weak D call TRBD2 (5 bases). V dropped 4 bases and J dropped 4 bases, with 20 bases sitting between them. This CDR3 has 16 amino acids. Germline V gene lookup returns CDR1 SGHNT and CDR2 YYREEE (reference sequence). The CDR3 loop is CASSPAGWGRGETQYF. CDR3 bases: TGTGCCAGCAGCCCGGCGGGCTGGGGAAGAGGAGAGACCCAGTACTTC.

CDR3 bases: TGTGCCAGCAGCCTTCAGGGGTCTCCTAGCACAGATACGCAGTATTTT. Amino acid sequence: CASSLQGSPSTDTQYF. The V gene is TRBV9, the J gene TRBJ2-3; D is possibly TRBD1 (6 bases). V gave up 4 bases and J gave up 0 bases, with 15 bases separating them. The CDR3 totals 16 residues. Germline V gene lookup returns CDR1 SGDLS and CDR2 YYNGEE.

This clone was detected only once. V usage is TRBV5-1 and J usage is TRBJ1-2; 10 bases agree with TRBD1. This CDR3 spans 13 amino acids. Germline CDR1 and CDR2: SGHRS and YFSETQ. V gave up 4 bases and J gave up 8 bases; unmatched junction bases: 5. CDR3 sequence: CASSPGQGNGYTF. The DNA for the CDR3 is TGCGCCAGCAGCCCGGGACAGGGGAACGGCTACACCTTC.

This chain uses TRBV10-2 with TRBJ2-5; 8 bases line up with TRBD1. Germline V gene sequence: CDR1 WSHSY, CDR2 SAAADI. This CDR3 has 17 residues. Trimming removed 4 bases from V and 4 bases from J; junction bases left unmatched: 14. The chain's CDR3 is CASSGVGQGARLETQYF. The CDR3 DNA sequence: TGCGCCAGCAGTGGGGTCGGACAGGGTGCCCGCCTAGAGACCCAGTACTTC.

The V gene is TRBV3-1 (or the pseudogene TRBV3-2), the J gene TRBJ1-1; 7 nucleotides match TRBD1. Germline V gene lookup returns CDR1 LGHDT and CDR2 YNNKEL (reference sequence). Unmatched junction bases numbered 5, after V lost 3 bases and J lost 4 bases. The CDR3 extends over 14 amino acids. DNA for the CDR3: TGTGCCAGCAGCCACCCGACAGGGCGCACTGAAGCTTTCTTT. This translates into CASSHPTGRTEAFF.

V is TRBV3-1 (or the pseudogene TRBV3-2) and J is TRBJ2-2, with D possibly matching TRBD2 (6 bases). In germline, CDR1 is LGHDT, CDR2 YNNKEL (reference sequence). The V gene lost 4 bases and the J gene lost 8 bases, with 17 bases spanning the gap. The CDR3 runs 15 residues. This CDR3 is CASSPQAVAVGELFF. In DNA form, the CDR3 reads TGTGCCAGCAGCCCCCAGGCGGTAGCGGTGGGGGAGCTGTTTTTT.

The chain carries TRBV9 and TRBJ2-2; 10 nucleotides align to TRBD1. V shed 3 bases, J shed 5 bases, and the junction held 4 bases outside the gene matches. The length of the CDR3 is 15 residues. Looked up from germline, CDR1 is SGDLS and CDR2 is YYNGEE. The CDR3 reads CASSASGQGTGELFF. DNA of the CDR3: TGTGCCAGCAGCGCCTCGGGACAGGGGACCGGGGAGCTGTTTTTT.

The chain employs TRBV6-4 and TRBJ2-1; 10 bases fit TRBD2. CDR3 length equals 15 residues. Trimming at V came to 2 bases and at J to 5 bases, leaving 3 bases not matched to a gene. The V gene's germline CDR1 is MRHNA and CDR2 SNTAGT. The CDR3 spells CASSDLAGAHNEQFF. The DNA of the CDR3 is TGTGCCAGCAGTGACCTAGCGGGAGCCCACAATGAGCAGTTCTTC.